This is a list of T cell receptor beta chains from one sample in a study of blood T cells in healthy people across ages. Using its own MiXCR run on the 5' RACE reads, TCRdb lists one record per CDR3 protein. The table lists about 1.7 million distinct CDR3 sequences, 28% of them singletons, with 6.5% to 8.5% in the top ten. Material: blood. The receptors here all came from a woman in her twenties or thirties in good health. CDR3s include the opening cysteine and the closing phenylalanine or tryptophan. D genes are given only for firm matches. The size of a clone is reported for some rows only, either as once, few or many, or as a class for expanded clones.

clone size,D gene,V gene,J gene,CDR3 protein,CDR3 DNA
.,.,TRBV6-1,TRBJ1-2,CASSEPSRAGDYGYTF,TGTGCCAGCAGTGAGCCGAGTAGGGCAGGAGACTATGGCTACACCTTC
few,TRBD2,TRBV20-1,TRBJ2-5,CSARRGGTVQETQYF,TGCAGTGCTAGGCGGGGGGGCACAGTCCAAGAGACCCAGTACTTC
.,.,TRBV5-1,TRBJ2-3,CASSLEGRGGPDTQYF,TGCGCCAGCAGCTTGGAGGGCAGGGGGGGCCCAGATACGCAGTATTTT
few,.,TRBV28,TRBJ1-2,CASSFKRGYTF,TGTGCCAGCAGTTTTAAGCGTGGCTACACCTTC
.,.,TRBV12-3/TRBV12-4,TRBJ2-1,CASSVQGQSQETQFF,TGTGCCAGCAGCGTCCAGGGGCAGAGCCAAGAGACCCAGTTCTTC
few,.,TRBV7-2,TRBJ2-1,CASSLAGLHNEQFF,TGTGCCAGCAGCTTAGCGGGACTGCACAATGAGCAGTTCTTC
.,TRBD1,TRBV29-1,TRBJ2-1,CSIDRTGRDEQFF,TGCAGCATTGACCGGACAGGGCGCGATGAGCAGTTCTTC
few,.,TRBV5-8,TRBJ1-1,CASSGRVTEAFF,TGTGCCAGCAGCGGAAGGGTGACTGAAGCTTTCTTT
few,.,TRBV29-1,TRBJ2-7,CSVVAFNEQYF,TGCAGCGTTGTGGCCTTTAACGAGCAGTACTTC
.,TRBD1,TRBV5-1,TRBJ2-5,CASSPDRVWETQYF,TGCGCCAGCAGCCCGGACAGGGTTTGGGAGACCCAGTACTTC
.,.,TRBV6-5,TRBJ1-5,CASSFSRENQPQHF,TGTGCCAGCAGTTTCTCCAGGGAGAATCAGCCCCAGCATTTT
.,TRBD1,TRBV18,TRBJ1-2,CASSPNLDRGTGGYTF,TGTGCCAGCTCACCAAACTTGGACAGGGGAACAGGAGGCTACACCTTC
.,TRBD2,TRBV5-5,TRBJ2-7,CASSLAVAGLYEQYF,TGTGCCAGCAGCTTGGCGGTAGCGGGACTCTACGAGCAGTACTTC
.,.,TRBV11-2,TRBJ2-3,CASSLGDSPIVNTQYF,TGTGCCAGCAGCTTAGGGGACTCCCCGATAGTAAATACGCAGTATTTT
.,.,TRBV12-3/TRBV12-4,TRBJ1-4,CASRRGDSTQFF,TGTGCCAGCAGGAGGGGGGATTCGACGCAGTTTTTT
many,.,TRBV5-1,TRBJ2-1,CASSTVGGNEQFF,TGCGCCAGCAGTACCGTGGGGGGAAATGAGCAGTTCTTC
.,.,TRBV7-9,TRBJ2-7,CARSLDTDEQYF,TGTGCCCGCAGCTTAGACACGGACGAGCAGTACTTC
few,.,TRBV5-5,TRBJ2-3,CASSFEVLDTQYF,TGTGCCAGCAGCTTTGAGGTGTTAGATACGCAGTATTTT
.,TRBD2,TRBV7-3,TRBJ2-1,CASSLTGGDDEQFF,TGTGCCAGCAGCTTGACGGGGGGAGACGATGAGCAGTTCTTC
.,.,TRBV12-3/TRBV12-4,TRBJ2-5,CASSPLGRRGSDAQYF,TGTGCCAGCAGCCCCCTGGGACGGAGGGGATCAGATGCGCAGTACTTC
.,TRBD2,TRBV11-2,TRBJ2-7,CASSLLSGRADEQYF,TGTGCCAGCAGCTTATTGAGCGGGAGGGCCGACGAGCAGTACTTC
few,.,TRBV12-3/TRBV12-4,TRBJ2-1,CASSLNLGLGEQFF,TGTGCCAGCAGTTTAAACCTGGGGTTAGGGGAGCAGTTCTTC
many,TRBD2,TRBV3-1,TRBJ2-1,CASSPPLAGYNEQFF,TGTGCCAGCAGCCCCCCCCTAGCGGGGTACAATGAGCAGTTCTTC
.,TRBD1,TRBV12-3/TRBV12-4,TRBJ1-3,CASSFIATGGASGNTIYF,TGTGCCAGCAGCTTCATCGCAACAGGGGGCGCCTCTGGAAACACCATATATTTT
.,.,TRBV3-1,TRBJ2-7,CASRRGQTYEQYF,TGTGCCAGCCGGCGAGGACAAACCTACGAGCAGTACTTC
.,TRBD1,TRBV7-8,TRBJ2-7,CASSLDRTGVYEQYF,TGTGCCAGCAGCTTAGACAGGACAGGGGTCTACGAGCAGTACTTC